This T cell receptor beta chain emerged from a study of T-cell reconstitution after alpha-beta-depleted transplantation in children. This clonotype was seen at least ten times. TCRbeta library preparation incorporated unique molecular identifiers. TCRdb re-called the PCR reads through MiXCR, storing one row per CDR3 protein. This table has about 280,000 distinct CDR3 sequences, under 14% appearing once. This CDR3 is 14 amino acids long. The ends lost 5 bases at V and 8 bases at J; junction bases unmatched: 11. Germline V gene data show CDR1 as PRHDT and CDR2 as FYEKMQ (reference sequence). This receptor was obtained from a male patient aged 2 to 10 who had a stem cell transplant for chronic granulomatous disease, so the T cells may come from the graft donor. Sequencing used peripheral blood, obtained 180 days after TCRalphabeta/CD19-depleted stem cell transplant. The chain employs TRBV13 and TRBJ1-2; 7 positions agree with TRBD1. This CDR3 reads CASSPRAGGLGYTF. The CDR3 bases are TGTGCCAGCAGCCCCCGGGCAGGGGGATTGGGCTACACCTTC.